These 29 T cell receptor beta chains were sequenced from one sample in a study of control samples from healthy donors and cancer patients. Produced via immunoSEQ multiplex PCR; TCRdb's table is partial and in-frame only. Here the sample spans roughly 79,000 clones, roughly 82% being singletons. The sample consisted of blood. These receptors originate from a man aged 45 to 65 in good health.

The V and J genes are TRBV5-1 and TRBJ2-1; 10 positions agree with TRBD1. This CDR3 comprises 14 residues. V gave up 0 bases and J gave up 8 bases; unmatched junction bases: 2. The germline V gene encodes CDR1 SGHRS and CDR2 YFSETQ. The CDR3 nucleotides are TGCGCCAGCAGCTTGGGGGACAGGGGACATGAGCAGTTCTTC. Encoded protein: CASSLGDRGHEQFF.

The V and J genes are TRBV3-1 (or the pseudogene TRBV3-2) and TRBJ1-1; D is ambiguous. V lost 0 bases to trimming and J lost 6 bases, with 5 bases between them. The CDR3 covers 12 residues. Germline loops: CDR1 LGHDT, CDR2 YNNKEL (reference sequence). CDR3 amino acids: CASSQERSEAFF. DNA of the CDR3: TGTGCCAGCAGCCAAGAGAGGTCTGAAGCTTTCTTT.

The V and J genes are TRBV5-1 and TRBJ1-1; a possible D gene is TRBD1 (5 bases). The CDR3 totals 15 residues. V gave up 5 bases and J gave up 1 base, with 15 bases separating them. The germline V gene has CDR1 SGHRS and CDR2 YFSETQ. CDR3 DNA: TGCGCCAGCAGACTGGACGGACAACCGAACACTGAAGCTTTCTTT. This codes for CASRLDGQPNTEAFF.

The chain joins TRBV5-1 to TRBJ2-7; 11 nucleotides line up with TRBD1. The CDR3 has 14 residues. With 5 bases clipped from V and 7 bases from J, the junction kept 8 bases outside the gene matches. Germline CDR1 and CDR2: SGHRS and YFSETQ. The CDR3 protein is CASSPGQGALEQYF. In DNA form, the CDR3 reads TGCGCCAGCAGTCCCGGACAGGGGGCGCTTGAGCAGTACTTC.

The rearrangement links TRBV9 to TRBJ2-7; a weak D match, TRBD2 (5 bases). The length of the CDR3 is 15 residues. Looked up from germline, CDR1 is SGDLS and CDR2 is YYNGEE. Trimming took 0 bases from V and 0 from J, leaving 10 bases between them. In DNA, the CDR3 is TGTGCCAGCAGCGTAGGCCCGGGGTACTCCTACGAGCAGTACTTC. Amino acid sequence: CASSVGPGYSYEQYF.

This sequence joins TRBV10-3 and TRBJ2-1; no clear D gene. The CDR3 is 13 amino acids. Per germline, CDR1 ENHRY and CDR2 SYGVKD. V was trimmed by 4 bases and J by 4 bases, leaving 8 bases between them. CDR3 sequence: CAISVAEYNEQFF. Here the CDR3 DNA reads TGTGCCATCAGTGTAGCCGAGTACAATGAGCAGTTCTTC.

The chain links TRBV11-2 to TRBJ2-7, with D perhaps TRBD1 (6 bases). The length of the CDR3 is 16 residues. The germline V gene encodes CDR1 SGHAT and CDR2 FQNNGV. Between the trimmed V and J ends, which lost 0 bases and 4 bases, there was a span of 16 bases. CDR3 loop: CASSLEADPGVYEQYF. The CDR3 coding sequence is TGTGCCAGCAGCTTAGAAGCCGATCCAGGGGTTTACGAGCAGTACTTC.

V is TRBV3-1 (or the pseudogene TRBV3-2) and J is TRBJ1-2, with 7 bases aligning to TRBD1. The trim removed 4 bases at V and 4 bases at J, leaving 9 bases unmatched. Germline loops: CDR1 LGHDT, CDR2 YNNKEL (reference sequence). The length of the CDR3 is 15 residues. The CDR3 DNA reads TGTGCCAGCAGCCTAGAGGGTACAGGGGTCTATGGCTACACCTTC. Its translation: CASSLEGTGVYGYTF.

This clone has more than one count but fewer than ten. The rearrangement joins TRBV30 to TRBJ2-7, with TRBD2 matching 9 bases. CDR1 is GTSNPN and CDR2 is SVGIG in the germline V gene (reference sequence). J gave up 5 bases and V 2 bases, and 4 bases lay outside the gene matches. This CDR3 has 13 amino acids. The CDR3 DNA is TGTGCCTGGAGTCTTAGCGGGAGCGACGAGCAGTACTTC. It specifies CAWSLSGSDEQYF.

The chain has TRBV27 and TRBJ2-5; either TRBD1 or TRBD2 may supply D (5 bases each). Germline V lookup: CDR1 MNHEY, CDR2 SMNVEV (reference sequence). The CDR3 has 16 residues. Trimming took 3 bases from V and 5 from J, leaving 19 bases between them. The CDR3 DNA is TGTGCCAGCAGTTTGCATGTGGGGGTGGTTTGGGAGACCCAGTACTTC. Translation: CASSLHVGVVWETQYF.

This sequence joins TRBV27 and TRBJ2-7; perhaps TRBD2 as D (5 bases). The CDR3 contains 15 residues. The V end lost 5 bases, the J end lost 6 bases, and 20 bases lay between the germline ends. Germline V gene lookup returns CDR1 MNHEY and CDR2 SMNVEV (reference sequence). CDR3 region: CASSESGGPTFEQYF. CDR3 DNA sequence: TGTGCCAGCAGTGAGTCGGGCGGGCCGACTTTCGAGCAGTACTTC.

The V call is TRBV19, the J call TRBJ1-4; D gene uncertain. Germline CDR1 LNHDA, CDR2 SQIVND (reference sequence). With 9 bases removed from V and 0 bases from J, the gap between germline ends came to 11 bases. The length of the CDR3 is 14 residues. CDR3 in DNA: TGTGCCAGCCGTCAGCACTCAACTAATGAAAAACTGTTTTTT. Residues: CASRQHSTNEKLFF.

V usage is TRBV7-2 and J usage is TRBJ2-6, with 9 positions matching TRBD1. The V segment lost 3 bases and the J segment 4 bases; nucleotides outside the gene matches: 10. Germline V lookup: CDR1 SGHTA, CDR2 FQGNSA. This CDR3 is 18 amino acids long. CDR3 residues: CASSFGDRVFSGANVLTF. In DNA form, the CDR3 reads TGTGCCAGCAGCTTTGGGGACAGGGTATTCTCCGGGGCCAACGTCCTGACTTTC.

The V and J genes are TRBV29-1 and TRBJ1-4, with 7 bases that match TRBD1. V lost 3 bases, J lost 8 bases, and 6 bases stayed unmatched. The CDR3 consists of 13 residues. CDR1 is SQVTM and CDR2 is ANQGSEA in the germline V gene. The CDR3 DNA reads TGCAGCGTTGAGGGAGGGGGCGGCGAAAAACTGTTTTTT. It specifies CSVEGGGGEKLFF.

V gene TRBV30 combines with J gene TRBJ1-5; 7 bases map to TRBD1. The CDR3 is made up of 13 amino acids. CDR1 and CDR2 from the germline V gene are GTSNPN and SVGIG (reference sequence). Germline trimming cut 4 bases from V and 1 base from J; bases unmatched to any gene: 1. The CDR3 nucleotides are TGTGCCTGGACGGGACAGAGCAATCAGCCCCAGCATTTT. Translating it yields CAWTGQSNQPQHF.

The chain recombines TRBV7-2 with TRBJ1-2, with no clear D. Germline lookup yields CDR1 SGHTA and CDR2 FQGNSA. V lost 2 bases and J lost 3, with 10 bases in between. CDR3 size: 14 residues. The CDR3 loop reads CASSLNPGYYGYTF. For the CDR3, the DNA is TGTGCCAGCAGCTTAAACCCAGGCTACTATGGCTACACCTTC.

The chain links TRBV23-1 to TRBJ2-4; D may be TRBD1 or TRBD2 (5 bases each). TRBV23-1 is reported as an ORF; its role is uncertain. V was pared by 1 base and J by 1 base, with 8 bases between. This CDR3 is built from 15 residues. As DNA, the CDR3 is TGCGCCAGCAGTCAATGGGGGAATGCCAAAAACATTCAGTACTTC. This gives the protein CASSQWGNAKNIQYF.

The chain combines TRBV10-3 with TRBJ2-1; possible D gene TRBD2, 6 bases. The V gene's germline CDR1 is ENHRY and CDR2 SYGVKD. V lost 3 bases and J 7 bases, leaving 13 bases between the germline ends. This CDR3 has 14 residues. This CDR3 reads CAISDLGSGNEQFF. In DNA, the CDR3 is TGTGCCATCAGTGACCTAGGGAGCGGGAATGAGCAGTTCTTC.

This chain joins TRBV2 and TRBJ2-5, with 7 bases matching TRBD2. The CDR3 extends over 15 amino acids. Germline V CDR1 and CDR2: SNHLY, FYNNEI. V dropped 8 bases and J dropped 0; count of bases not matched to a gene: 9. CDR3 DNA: TGTGCCAGCTCGGGGAGCGGGGCGTACCAAGAGACCCAGTACTTC. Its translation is CASSGSGAYQETQYF.

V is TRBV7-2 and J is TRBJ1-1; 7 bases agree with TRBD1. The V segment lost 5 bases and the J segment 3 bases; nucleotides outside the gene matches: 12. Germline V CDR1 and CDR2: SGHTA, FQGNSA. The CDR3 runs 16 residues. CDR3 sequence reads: CASSLRQGRVDTEAFF. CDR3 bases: TGTGCCAGCAGCCTGAGACAGGGACGCGTGGACACTGAAGCTTTCTTT.

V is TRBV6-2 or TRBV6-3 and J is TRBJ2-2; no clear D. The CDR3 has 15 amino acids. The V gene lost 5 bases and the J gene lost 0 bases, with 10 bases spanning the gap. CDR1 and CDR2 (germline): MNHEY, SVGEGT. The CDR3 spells CASSLVRPNTGELFF. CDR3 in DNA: TGTGCCAGCAGTCTCGTCCGGCCGAACACCGGGGAGCTGTTTTTT.

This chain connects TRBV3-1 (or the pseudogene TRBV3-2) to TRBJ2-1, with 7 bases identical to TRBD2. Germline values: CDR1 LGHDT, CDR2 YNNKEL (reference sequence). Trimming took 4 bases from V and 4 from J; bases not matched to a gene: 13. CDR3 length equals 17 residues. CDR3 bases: TGTGCCAGCAGCCGCCCGACTAGCCGTAGCTTTTACAATGAGCAGTTCTTC. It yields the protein CASSRPTSRSFYNEQFF.

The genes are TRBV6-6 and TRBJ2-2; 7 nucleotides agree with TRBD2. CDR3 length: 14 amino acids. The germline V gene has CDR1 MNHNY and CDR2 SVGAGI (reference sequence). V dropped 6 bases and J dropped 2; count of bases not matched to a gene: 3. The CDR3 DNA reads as TGTGCCAGCAGACTAGCGCAAAACACCGGGGAGCTGTTTTTT. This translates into CASRLAQNTGELFF.

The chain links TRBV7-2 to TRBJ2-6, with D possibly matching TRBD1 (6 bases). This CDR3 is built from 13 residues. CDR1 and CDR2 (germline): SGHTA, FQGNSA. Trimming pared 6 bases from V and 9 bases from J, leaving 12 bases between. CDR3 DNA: TGTGCCAGCAGTTCAGGGGCAAACAACGTCCTGACTTTC. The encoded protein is CASSSGANNVLTF.

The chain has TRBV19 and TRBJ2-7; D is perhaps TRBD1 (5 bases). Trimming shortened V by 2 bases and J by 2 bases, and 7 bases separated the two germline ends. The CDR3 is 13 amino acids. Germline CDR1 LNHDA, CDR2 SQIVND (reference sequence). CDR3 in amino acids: CASSIRGTYEQYF. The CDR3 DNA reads TGTGCCAGTAGTATAAGGGGAACCTACGAGCAGTACTTC.

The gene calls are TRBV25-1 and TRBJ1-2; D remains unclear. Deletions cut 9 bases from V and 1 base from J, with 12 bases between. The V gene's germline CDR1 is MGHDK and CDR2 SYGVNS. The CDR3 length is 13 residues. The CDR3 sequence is CASRTDNNYGYTF. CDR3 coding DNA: TGTGCCAGTAGAACCGACAATAACTATGGCTACACCTTC.

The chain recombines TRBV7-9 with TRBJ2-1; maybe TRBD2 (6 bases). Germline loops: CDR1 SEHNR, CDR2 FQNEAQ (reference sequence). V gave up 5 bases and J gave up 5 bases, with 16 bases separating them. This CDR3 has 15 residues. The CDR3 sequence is CASSKPGLSNNEQFF. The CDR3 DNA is TGTGCCAGCAGCAAACCGGGACTTTCAAACAATGAGCAGTTCTTC.

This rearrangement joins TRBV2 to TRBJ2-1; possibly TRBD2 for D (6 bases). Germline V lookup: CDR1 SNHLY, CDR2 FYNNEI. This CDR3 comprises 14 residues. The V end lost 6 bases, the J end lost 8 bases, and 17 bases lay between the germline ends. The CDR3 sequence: CASSPLGAGHEQFF. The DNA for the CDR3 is TGTGCCAGCAGCCCGTTGGGAGCGGGCCATGAGCAGTTCTTC.

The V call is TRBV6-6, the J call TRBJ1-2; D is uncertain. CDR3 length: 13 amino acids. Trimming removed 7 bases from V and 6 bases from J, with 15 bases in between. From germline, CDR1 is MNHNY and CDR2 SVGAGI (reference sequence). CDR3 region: CASTQTVGNGYTF. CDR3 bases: TGTGCCAGCACTCAAACCGTGGGGAATGGCTACACCTTC.